The present T cell receptor (beta chain) was sequenced within a study of cytomegalovirus exposure and HLA in healthy donors. Broader study findings: The study flagged some 170 TCR beta chains as cytomegalovirus-associated. The TCR clusters that emerged in the first cohort tended, a later analysis found, to co-occur in the 120 or so validation repertoires.

With 1 base removed from V and 7 bases from J, the gap between germline ends came to 8 bases. This CDR3 is 13 amino acids long. Germline CDR1 LNHDA, CDR2 SQIVND (reference sequence). A word on this clone: Its antigen remains unknown.

Libraries were prepared by immunoSEQ multiplex PCR; TCRdb keeps only in-frame clonotypes and omits some of them. The sample has under 250,000 clones, around 86% seen once. Specimen: PBMCs. This sequence was found in a woman aged 18-29 years in good health and CMV-seropositive. The gene calls are TRBV19 and TRBJ1-5, with D uncertain. CDR3 amino acids: CASSIGAWQPQHF. CDR3 nucleotides: TGTGCCAGTAGTATAGGGGCTTGGCAGCCCCAGCATTTT.